This T cell receptor beta chain was identified in a study of early T cells in non-severe SARS-CoV-2 infection. With 1 base removed from V and 3 bases from J, the gap between germline ends came to 12 bases. The CDR3 has 14 residues. Germline CDR1 is DFQATT and CDR2 is SNEGSKA (reference sequence). This clonotype was observed at least ten times. TCRdb reanalysed the 5' RACE reads using MiXCR and keeps one entry per CDR3 protein. The profile shows about 68,000 distinct CDR3 sequences, approximately 11% of them singletons. The chain recombines TRBV20-1 with TRBJ1-1; no firm D call. This TCR derives from an adult who was a healthcare worker with PCR-confirmed SARS-CoV-2 infection or an uninfected control (not recorded which). Sequenced sample: whole blood. In DNA form, the CDR3 reads TGCAGTGCTAGAGTTCGGTTTACGGACACTGAAGCTTTCTTT. Residues: CSARVRFTDTEAFF.